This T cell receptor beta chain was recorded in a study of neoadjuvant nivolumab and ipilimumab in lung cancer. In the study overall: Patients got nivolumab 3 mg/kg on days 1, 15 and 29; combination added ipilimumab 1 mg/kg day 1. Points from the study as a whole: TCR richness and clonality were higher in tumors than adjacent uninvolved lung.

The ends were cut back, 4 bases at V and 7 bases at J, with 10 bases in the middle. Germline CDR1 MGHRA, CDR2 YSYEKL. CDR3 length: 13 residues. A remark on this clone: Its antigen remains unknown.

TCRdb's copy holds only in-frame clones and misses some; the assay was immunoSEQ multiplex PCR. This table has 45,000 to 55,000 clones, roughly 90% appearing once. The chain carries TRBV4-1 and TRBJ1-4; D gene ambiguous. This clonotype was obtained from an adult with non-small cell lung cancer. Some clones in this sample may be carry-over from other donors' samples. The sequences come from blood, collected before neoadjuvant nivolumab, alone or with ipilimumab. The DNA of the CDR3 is TGCGCCAGCAGCCGCGGGGTTGGTGAAAAACTGTTTTTT. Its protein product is CASSRGVGEKLFF.